This TCR beta chain was retrieved from a study of read filtering for tumor transcriptome and immune sequencing. Study information: Mean patient age was 65.9 years, range roughly 45 to 85; 17 male, some 15 female. Per sample, TCR-region reads ranged about 4 to 10.27 million by IR-seq, roughly 80 to 1273 by RNA-seq. Broader study findings: Sorted CD138-negative bone marrow cells were not purified T cells.

This library used approximately 0.4 ug RNA and molecular barcoded adaptors spanning alpha/delta and beta/gamma chains. TCRdb recomputed calls from the reads with MiXCR, one row per CDR3 protein. This sample has over 45,000 distinct CDR3 sequences, with roughly 12% found just once. This clonotype was counted many times. Its antigen is unidentified. Sequenced input: a population of CD138-negative cells sorted from bone marrow. This receptor was taken from a donor aged 40 or older with multiple myeloma.

The CDR3 spells CSARRGGTTDTQYF. CDR3 sequence (DNA): TGCAGTGCTAGGAGGGGGGGGACCACAGATACGCAGTATTTT. The chain uses TRBV20-1 and TRBJ2-3, with D perhaps TRBD2 (7 bases). The CDR3 runs to 14 residues. The V end was cut by 3 bases, the J end by 2 bases, with 12 bases between. Per the germline V gene, CDR1 is DFQATT and CDR2 is SNEGSKA (reference sequence).